This T cell receptor beta chain was retrieved from a study of graft-versus-host responses after intestinal transplantation. TCRdb's copy holds only in-frame clones and misses some; the assay was immunoSEQ multiplex PCR. In the table there are about 22,000 clones, 50% to 65% of which are singletons. This clone was detected a few times. The CDR3 extends over 12 amino acids. Germline values: CDR1 SQVTM, CDR2 ANQGSEA. Germline trimming cut 7 bases from V and 1 base from J; bases unmatched to any gene: 2. This sequence originates from a human patient who received an intestinal transplant. The material sequenced was alloreactive CD4+ T cells from a mixed lymphocyte reaction culture, taken before intestinal transplant. Noted subset: CFSE-low proliferating T cells sorted from roughly six-day pre-transplant mixed lymphocyte reaction (GvH or HvG direction). V is TRBV29-1 and J is TRBJ1-1, with 8 positions matching TRBD1. Here the CDR3 reads CSGGTGNTEAFF. CDR3 DNA: TGCAGCGGGGGGACAGGGAACACTGAAGCTTTCTTT. Full variable domain (rest looked up from reference TRBV29-1 and TRBJ1-1): SAVISQKPSRDICQRGTSLTIQCQVDSQVTMMFWYRQQPGQSLTLIATANQGSEATYESGFVIDKFPISRPNLTFSTLTVSNMSPEDSSIYLCSGGTGNTEAFFGQGTRLTVV.